Shown below are 29 T cell receptor beta chains from a single sample sequenced in a study of blood T cell repertoires in COVID-19. TCRdb keeps only in-frame clones here, not all; method: immunoSEQ multiplex PCR. Of around 240,000 clones in the sample, roughly nine tenths were seen once. Source material: PBMCs or T cells enriched from blood (not recorded which). Receptor source: a human donor in a cohort exposed to, infected with or recovered from COVID-19 (not recorded which). The donor label of this sample is uncertain.

This chain connects TRBV9 to TRBJ1-1; D might be TRBD1 (5 bases). The CDR3 is 14 residues long. V was cut by 3 bases and J by 4 bases, with 13 bases left in between. Germline lookup yields CDR1 SGDLS and CDR2 YYNGEE. CDR3 DNA: TGTGCCAGCAGCGCCCCGGGGGGGGGCACTGAAGCTTTCTTT. The encoded protein is CASSAPGGGTEAFF.

The chain uses TRBV7-8 and TRBJ2-3; no reliable D call. Germline V gives CDR1 SGHVS, CDR2 FQNEAQ. V gave up 1 base and J gave up 0 bases, with 17 bases separating them. The CDR3 covers 18 residues. The CDR3 bases are TGTGCCAGCAGCTTAGACGCGTGGGCTCTTACTAGCACAGATACGCAGTATTTT. Residues: CASSLDAWALTSTDTQYF.

This clone was recorded a few times. This rearrangement joins TRBV29-1 to TRBJ1-1; TRBD1 matches 8 bases. The CDR3 totals 13 residues. The V gene end was trimmed by 4 bases and the J gene end by 8 bases; junction bases not matched to a gene: 9. The germline gives CDR1 SQVTM, CDR2 ANQGSEA. CDR3 protein: CSVVPGTGREAFF. In DNA form, the CDR3 reads TGCAGCGTTGTCCCGGGGACAGGAAGGGAAGCTTTCTTT.

The chain employs TRBV30 and TRBJ1-5, with no clear D. The CDR3 runs 13 residues. The V end was cut by 2 bases, the J end by 5 bases, with 10 bases between. Germline V lookup: CDR1 GTSNPN, CDR2 SVGIG (reference sequence). For the CDR3, the DNA is TGTGCCTGGAGTATGGCAGACTATCAGCCCCAGCATTTT. Residues: CAWSMADYQPQHF.

In its sample, this clone was seen once. The chain uses TRBV3-1 (or the pseudogene TRBV3-2) and TRBJ1-2, with D possibly TRBD1 on 6 matching bases. The CDR3 extends over 15 amino acids. V was trimmed by 4 bases and J by 4 bases, leaving 16 bases between them. Germline V CDR1 and CDR2: LGHDT, YNNKEL (reference sequence). CDR3 residues: CASSPYRELGYGYTF. CDR3 coding DNA: TGTGCCAGCAGCCCCTACAGGGAATTGGGCTATGGCTACACCTTC.

This sequence joins TRBV14 and TRBJ2-7; possible D gene TRBD1, 6 bases. The germline V gene has CDR1 SGHDN and CDR2 FVKESK. V lost 4 bases and J lost 3, with 13 bases in between. This CDR3 comprises 14 residues. For the CDR3, the DNA is TGTGCCAGCAGCCTCTCAGGGGACGGCTACGAGCAGTACTTC. Translated, it gives CASSLSGDGYEQYF. Using reference TRBV14 and TRBJ2-7 for the parts outside the CDR3, the full variable domain is EAGVTQFPSHSVIEKGQTVTLRCDPISGHDNLYWYRRVMGKEIKFLLHFVKESKQDESGMPNNRFLAERTGGTYSTLKVQPAELEDSGVYFCASSLSGDGYEQYFGPGTRLTVT.

The chain links TRBV6-5 to TRBJ1-5, with D perhaps matching TRBD1 (5 bases). The CDR3 covers 14 residues. Germline V lookup: CDR1 MNHEY, CDR2 SVGAGI. The germline V and J ends were trimmed by 9 bases and 3 bases, with 15 bases remaining between them. The CDR3 nucleotides are TGTGCCAGTACGGAACAGGACCTCAATCAGCCCCAGCATTTT. Its protein is CASTEQDLNQPQHF.

This clone turned up a few times. V usage is TRBV4-1 and J usage is TRBJ1-5, with a tentative D call TRBD1 (6 bases). The V and J ends lost 1 base and 2 bases respectively, with 12 bases between them. Germline CDR1 reads MGHRA; CDR2 reads YSYEKL. The CDR3 has 16 residues. CDR3 DNA: TGCGCCAGCAGCCAAGTACCAGGGGTGGGCAATCAGCCCCAGCATTTT. Amino acid sequence: CASSQVPGVGNQPQHF.

The V gene is TRBV6-5, the J gene TRBJ1-1, with 7 bases that match TRBD1. CDR1 and CDR2 (germline): MNHEY, SVGAGI. This CDR3 is 14 amino acids long. With V trimmed by 2 bases and J by 4 bases, 4 bases remained unmatched. CDR3 region: CASSYRGQGTEAFF. CDR3 sequence (DNA): TGTGCCAGCAGTTACAGGGGGCAAGGCACTGAAGCTTTCTTT.

This chain joins TRBV19 and TRBJ1-1; 9 bases agree with TRBD1. The CDR3 length is 16 residues. Trimming took 4 bases from V and 4 from J; bases not matched to a gene: 10. The V gene's germline CDR1 is LNHDA and CDR2 SQIVND (reference sequence). This chain's CDR3 is CASSTAGTGFTTEAFF. The CDR3 region has the DNA TGTGCCAGTAGTACAGCCGGGACAGGGTTTACCACTGAAGCTTTCTTT.

The V call is TRBV7-2, the J call TRBJ1-3; D is possibly TRBD1 (5 bases). Germline lookup yields CDR1 SGHTA and CDR2 FQGNSA. The CDR3 extends over 16 amino acids. Between the trimmed V and J ends, which lost 2 bases and 5 bases, there was a span of 16 bases. The CDR3 nucleotides read TGTGCCAGCAGCTTATCCTCAGGGAACCCAAGAAACACCATATATTTT. This sequence encodes CASSLSSGNPRNTIYF.

This rearrangement joins TRBV12-3 or TRBV12-4 to TRBJ2-1, with D tentatively TRBD2 (5 bases). The CDR3 runs 13 residues. V shed 3 bases and J shed 8 bases, with 11 bases lying between them. The CDR3 region is CASSLRAGDEQFF. The CDR3 nucleotides read TGTGCCAGCAGTTTGAGGGCGGGTGATGAGCAGTTCTTC.

The rearrangement joins TRBV4-1 to TRBJ1-1; D not certain. The CDR3 is made up of 16 amino acids. From germline, CDR1 is MGHRA and CDR2 YSYEKL. Trimming removed 4 bases at V and 3 bases at J, with 18 bases between. CDR3 amino acids: CASSRFQSARDTEAFF. DNA of the CDR3: TGCGCCAGCAGCCGCTTTCAGTCGGCGAGGGACACTGAAGCTTTCTTT.

This chain connects TRBV7-9 to TRBJ1-4; TRBD1 matches 11 bases. Trimming took 5 bases from V and 2 from J; bases not matched to a gene: 4. The CDR3 totals 16 residues. The germline V gene encodes CDR1 SEHNR and CDR2 FQNEAQ (reference sequence). CDR3 coding DNA: TGTGCCAGCAGCGTGGACAGGGGGCTGACTAATGAAAAACTGTTTTTT. Protein sequence: CASSVDRGLTNEKLFF.

This clone was seen just once. This chain joins TRBV6-1 and TRBJ1-1; D is perhaps TRBD1 (5 bases). Trimming took off 2 bases at V and 0 bases at J, with 13 bases between the two ends. The CDR3 is 16 residues long. CDR1 MNHNS and CDR2 SASEGT come from the germline V gene. The CDR3 here is CASSEFGRGMNTEAFF. The CDR3 nucleotides are TGTGCCAGCAGTGAATTCGGTAGGGGAATGAACACTGAAGCTTTCTTT.

The chain links TRBV5-1 to TRBJ2-2; a weak D match, TRBD1 (5 bases). The germline V gene encodes CDR1 SGHRS and CDR2 YFSETQ. The CDR3 extends over 15 amino acids. V was clipped by 2 bases and J by 2 bases, with 10 bases between them. The CDR3 nucleotides are TGCGCCAGCAGCTTACCACAGGCCAACACCGGGGAGCTGTTTTTT. It encodes CASSLPQANTGELFF.

The rearrangement links TRBV4-2 to TRBJ2-2; TRBD2 is a possible D gene (7 bases). CDR1 and CDR2 from the germline V gene are LGHNA and YNFKEQ. Trimming removed 0 bases from V and 5 bases from J, with 16 bases in between. There are 17 residues in the CDR3. The CDR3 DNA follows: TGTGCCAGCAGCCAAGATGAGGGGGGGCGTACGACCGGGGAGCTGTTTTTT. Translation: CASSQDEGGRTTGELFF.

The CDR3 coding sequence is TGTGCCAGCAGTTTAGATAGCGGGGGGGCAGATACGCAGTATTTT. Translating gives CASSLDSGGADTQYF. The V gene is TRBV6-5, the J gene TRBJ2-3; TRBD2 matches at 11 bases. Germline CDR1 and CDR2: MNHEY and SVGAGI. J was trimmed by 4 bases and V by 4 bases; bases with no gene match: 4. This CDR3 is 15 amino acids long.

Comment on this clone: This CDR3 is also generated by other DNA sequences in the sample. J is TRBJ1-1 and V is TRBV7-9; 7 bases match TRBD1. After removal of 6 bases from V and 4 bases from J, the junction contained 5 bases not matched to a gene. This CDR3 is built from 13 residues. The germline V gene encodes CDR1 SEHNR and CDR2 FQNEAQ (reference sequence). CDR3 protein: CASSIQGGTEAFF. The DNA of the CDR3 is TGTGCCAGCAGTATCCAGGGGGGCACTGAAGCTTTCTTT.

This chain links TRBV2 with TRBJ2-3; the match to TRBD2 covers 15 bases. V lost 6 bases, J lost 6 bases, and 7 bases stayed unmatched. Germline loops: CDR1 SNHLY, CDR2 FYNNEI. CDR3 length: 16 residues. CDR3 nucleotide sequence: TGTGCCAGCAGCCGGACTAGCGGGGGGGCCGGCGATACGCAGTATTTT. It translates to CASSRTSGGAGDTQYF.

The chain recombines TRBV12-3 or TRBV12-4 with TRBJ1-5, with 8 bases aligning to TRBD1. CDR3 length: 13 residues. The V segment lost 7 bases and the J segment 4 bases; nucleotides outside the gene matches: 3. CDR3 bases: TGTGCCAGCAAACAGGGGGGGAATCAGCCCCAGCATTTT. Residues: CASKQGGNQPQHF.

This chain links TRBV6-5 with TRBJ1-1, with a tentative D call TRBD1 (5 bases). This CDR3 is 14 amino acids long. The V and J ends lost 9 bases and 1 base respectively, with 15 bases between them. Germline CDR1 is MNHEY and CDR2 is SVGAGI. CDR3 loop: CASTSGGKNTEAFF. In nucleotides, the CDR3 is TGTGCCAGTACCTCGGGGGGAAAGAACACTGAAGCTTTCTTT.

The chain joins TRBV9 to TRBJ2-3, with TRBD2 identical over 7 bases. The germline CDR1 and CDR2 sequences are SGDLS and YYNGEE. Trimming cost V 0 bases and J 7 bases; bases outside gene matches: 11. The CDR3 extends over 16 amino acids. The CDR3 loop is CASSVGDSGHRNTQYF. CDR3 bases: TGTGCCAGCAGCGTAGGGGATAGCGGGCATCGGAATACGCAGTATTTT.

The rearrangement uses TRBV24-1 and TRBJ2-3, with 10 nucleotides matching TRBD1. CDR3 size: 17 residues. The trim removed 4 bases at V and 3 bases at J, leaving 9 bases unmatched. Germline CDR1 reads KGHDR; CDR2 reads SFDVKD. The CDR3 DNA sequence: TGTGCCACCAGTGACCACCCCGGGACAGGGGAAACAGATACGCAGTATTTT. Translating it yields CATSDHPGTGETDTQYF.

The V gene is TRBV28, the J gene TRBJ1-2, with unresolved D. The CDR3 consists of 12 residues. Between the trimmed V and J ends, which lost 2 bases and 2 bases, there was a span of 3 bases. Germline lookup yields CDR1 MDHEN and CDR2 SYDVKM. The CDR3 loop is CASSLGNYGYTF. In nucleotides, the CDR3 is TGTGCCAGCAGTTTAGGCAACTATGGCTACACCTTC.

The chain carries TRBV10-3 and TRBJ1-5; 8 bases are shared with TRBD1. CDR3 length equals 13 residues. Germline V lookup: CDR1 ENHRY, CDR2 SYGVKD. Losses at the gene ends were 6 bases for V and 7 bases for J; bases not matched to a gene: 5. The CDR3 loop reads CAISQGAGQPQHF. CDR3 nucleotides: TGTGCCATCAGCCAGGGGGCGGGACAGCCCCAGCATTTT.

The chain recombines TRBV24-1 with TRBJ1-1; unclear D gene. The germline V gene encodes CDR1 KGHDR and CDR2 SFDVKD. V was cut by 3 bases and J by 11 bases, with 15 bases left in between. The CDR3 is 13 amino acids. As DNA, the CDR3 is TGTGCCACCAGTGATCAGTTAATTCTCGGGGCTTTCTTT. Its protein product is CATSDQLILGAFF.

The rearrangement links TRBV19 to TRBJ1-2, with 8 bases lining up with TRBD1. With V trimmed by 5 bases and J by 0 bases, 5 bases remained unmatched. CDR1 and CDR2 from the germline V gene are LNHDA and SQIVND (reference sequence). This CDR3 is 15 amino acids long. The CDR3 DNA reads as TGTGCCAGTAGTCCAGGACAGGGAACTAACTATGGCTACACCTTC. As protein: CASSPGQGTNYGYTF.

In DNA form, the CDR3 reads TGTGCCAGCAGAGGACAGCCGAACACTGAAGCTTTCTTT. It is translated as CASRGQPNTEAFF. The chain couples TRBV6-5 to TRBJ1-1, with a possible D match to TRBD1 (6 bases). This CDR3 contains 13 residues. Between the trimmed V and J ends, which lost 6 bases and 1 base, there was a span of 9 bases. CDR1 is MNHEY, CDR2 SVGAGI, per germline.